These 22 T cell receptor beta chains originate from one sample sequenced in a study of human T cells and chemical hapten exposure. MiXCR, run by TCRdb on the RACE reads, gives a single entry per CDR3 protein. The data hold roughly 110,000 distinct CDR3 sequences, with around 12% observed a single time. Described time point: pre-sensitization, week 0. The treatment was: therapeutic diphenylcyclopropenone sensitization with weekly scalp DPC. The sequencing used whole blood, collected in connection with sensitization to the hapten diphenylcyclopropenone (DPC). Receptors were obtained from a woman aged 45-60 years with alopecia areata. Some clones in this sample may be carry-over from other donors' samples.

The sample holds a few counts of this clonotype. This chain joins TRBV9 and TRBJ2-3, with 10 bases that match TRBD1. Unmatched junction bases numbered 8, after V lost 1 base and J lost 6 bases. CDR1 is SGDLS and CDR2 is YYNGEE in the germline V gene. The CDR3 loop spans 16 amino acids. The CDR3 reads CASSVLWTGGSDTQYF. Here the CDR3 DNA reads TGTGCCAGCAGCGTATTATGGACAGGGGGGTCGGATACGCAGTATTTT.

In this sample, this clonotype turned up many times. This rearrangement joins TRBV28 to TRBJ2-7; 8 bases are shared with TRBD2. The trim removed 3 bases at V and 6 bases at J, leaving 7 bases unmatched. The CDR3 is 14 amino acids. CDR1 is MDHEN, CDR2 SYDVKM, per germline. The CDR3 DNA reads as TGTGCCAGCAGTTTCTTAGCGGGGAATGCCGAGCAGTACTTC. It is translated as CASSFLAGNAEQYF.

The J gene is TRBJ2-7, the V gene TRBV28; D may be TRBD2 (5 bases). This CDR3 is built from 13 residues. The V end lost 6 bases, the J end lost 1 base, and 10 bases lay between the germline ends. Germline CDR1 is MDHEN and CDR2 is SYDVKM. The CDR3 bases are TGTGCCAGCAGCCAACTAGGATCCTACGAGCAGTACTTC. Translated, it gives CASSQLGSYEQYF.

The V gene is TRBV6-2 or TRBV6-3, the J gene TRBJ2-5; 9 bases fit TRBD1. CDR3 length equals 15 residues. The germline V gene encodes CDR1 MNHEY and CDR2 SVGEGT. J was trimmed by 5 bases and V by 4 bases; bases with no gene match: 8. This CDR3 reads CASSLGQGLWETQYF. Written as DNA, the CDR3 is TGTGCCAGCAGTTTGGGACAGGGTCTTTGGGAGACCCAGTACTTC.

The V gene is TRBV6-2 or TRBV6-3, the J gene TRBJ1-2; D is unclear. With 0 bases removed from V and 6 bases from J, the gap between germline ends came to 5 bases. CDR1 MNHEY and CDR2 SVGEGT come from the germline V gene. This CDR3 spans 12 amino acids. CDR3 bases: TGTGCCAGCAGTTACTCCAACCATGGCTACACCTTC. It is translated as CASSYSNHGYTF.

This clonotype was seen a few times. The chain has TRBV6-5 and TRBJ1-6, with D unclear. Germline CDR1 and CDR2: MNHEY and SVGAGI. There are 13 residues in the CDR3. V lost 0 bases to trimming and J lost 12 bases, with 9 bases between them. The CDR3 spells CASSYSDRGPLHF. As DNA, the CDR3 is TGTGCCAGCAGTTACTCAGACCGGGGACCCCTCCACTTT.

The V call is TRBV4-2, the J call TRBJ2-5; D remains ambiguous. The germline V gene has CDR1 LGHNA and CDR2 YNFKEQ. The CDR3 is 15 residues long. With 0 bases removed from V and 5 bases from J, the gap between germline ends came to 13 bases. Here the CDR3 reads CASSQDKRPWETQYF. The CDR3, as DNA: TGTGCCAGCAGCCAAGATAAACGCCCCTGGGAGACCCAGTACTTC.

This clonotype was picked up many times. This chain links TRBV18 with TRBJ1-1; D not certain. The germline V and J ends were trimmed by 2 bases and 4 bases, with 14 bases remaining between them. CDR1 is KGHSH and CDR2 is LQKENI in the germline V gene. The CDR3 is made up of 15 amino acids. CDR3 in amino acids: CASSPNLGPVTEAFF. CDR3 DNA: TGTGCCAGCTCACCAAACCTAGGGCCGGTCACTGAAGCTTTCTTT.

This clonotype was seen many times. The chain couples TRBV27 to TRBJ2-4; D perhaps matches TRBD1 (6 bases). V lost 3 bases and J 4 bases, leaving 19 bases between the germline ends. The germline CDR1 and CDR2 sequences are MNHEY and SMNVEV (reference sequence). There are 17 residues in the CDR3. The CDR3 bases are TGTGCCAGCAGTTTTAATTTCCAGCTGGGGGCGAAAAACATTCAGTACTTC. Translating gives CASSFNFQLGAKNIQYF.

This clonotype was counted at least ten times. J is TRBJ2-1 and V is TRBV2, with D unclear. The CDR3 consists of 14 residues. Germline V lookup: CDR1 SNHLY, CDR2 FYNNEI. V lost 6 bases and J 10 bases, leaving 19 bases between the germline ends. The CDR3 loop is CASSPSEPPAEQFF. CDR3 DNA: TGTGCCAGCAGCCCCTCGGAGCCCCCGGCCGAGCAGTTCTTC.

This clonotype was seen many times. This chain joins TRBV18 and TRBJ2-3; 8 positions agree with TRBD2. The CDR3 is made up of 16 amino acids. Losses at the gene ends were 3 bases for V and 6 bases for J; bases not matched to a gene: 11. Per germline, CDR1 KGHSH and CDR2 LQKENI. The CDR3 protein is CASSPFKRELGDTQYF. In DNA form, the CDR3 reads TGTGCCAGCTCACCCTTCAAGCGGGAGTTAGGGGATACGCAGTATTTT.

This clonotype was found a few times. This sequence joins TRBV5-1 and TRBJ2-7, with no clear D. CDR3 size: 13 residues. Looked up from germline, CDR1 is SGHRS and CDR2 is YFSETQ. V was clipped by 4 bases and J by 3 bases, with 11 bases between them. DNA of the CDR3: TGCGCCAGCAGCCTGAGGTGGGGCTACGAGCAGTACTTC. Its protein is CASSLRWGYEQYF.

This clonotype was picked up a small number of times. The chain couples TRBV7-9 to TRBJ2-1, with 8 bases identical to TRBD2. CDR3 length equals 16 residues. Germline CDR1 SEHNR, CDR2 FQNEAQ (reference sequence). The J segment lost 12 bases and the V segment lost 2 bases, leaving 15 bases of the junction unmatched. The CDR3 DNA reads TGTGCCAGCAGCTTACTGACTAGCAGACGTCTAGCGGGGCAGTTCTTC. Amino acid sequence: CASSLLTSRRLAGQFF.

This clonotype was picked up a small number of times. The rearrangement uses TRBV11-2 and TRBJ2-3, with D unresolved. The V gene lost 4 bases and the J gene lost 7 bases, with 3 bases spanning the gap. Germline V gene sequence: CDR1 SGHAT, CDR2 FQNNGV. The CDR3 covers 10 residues. CDR3 DNA: TGTGCCAGCAGCTCGCATACGCAGTATTTT. It is translated as CASSSHTQYF.

In this sample, this clonotype turned up a few times. This chain uses TRBV11-2 with TRBJ2-5; D is unresolved. The germline CDR1 and CDR2 sequences are SGHAT and FQNNGV. V was trimmed by 2 bases and J by 10 bases, leaving 8 bases between them. The CDR3 length is 11 residues. The CDR3 here is CASSLQGNQYF. CDR3 coding DNA: TGTGCCAGCAGCTTACAAGGGAACCAGTACTTC.

The chain uses TRBV24-1 and TRBJ1-5; 8 nucleotides line up with TRBD1. The V gene end was trimmed by 2 bases and the J gene end by 6 bases; junction bases not matched to a gene: 5. The CDR3 has 15 residues. In germline, CDR1 is KGHDR, CDR2 SFDVKD. The CDR3 nucleotides are TGTGCCACCAGTGATTCGGGACAGGTTACTCAGCCCCAGCATTTT. Its protein is CATSDSGQVTQPQHF.

This clonotype occurred many times. The chain couples TRBV7-2 to TRBJ2-1, with D unresolved. The CDR3 consists of 14 residues. V was pared by 2 bases and J by 7 bases, with 12 bases between. The germline V gene encodes CDR1 SGHTA and CDR2 FQGNSA. CDR3 nucleotide sequence: TGTGCCAGCAGCTTATCTTTAGCAATTAATGAGCAGTTCTTC. Residues: CASSLSLAINEQFF.

This clonotype was picked up a small number of times. The gene calls are TRBV20-1 and TRBJ2-2; 9 nucleotides align to TRBD1. In germline, CDR1 is DFQATT, CDR2 SNEGSKA (reference sequence). The CDR3 length is 13 residues. V lost 5 bases to trimming and J lost 6 bases; unmatched junction nucleotides: 4. CDR3 bases: TGCAGTGCTGTTAACAGGGGGCCCGGGGAGCTGTTTTTT. This codes for CSAVNRGPGELFF.

This clonotype was recorded a few times. This chain's CDR3 is CASSRGTFTDGYTF. CDR3 bases: TGCGCCAGCAGCCGGGGGACCTTTACAGACGGCTACACCTTC. V gene TRBV4-3 combines with J gene TRBJ1-2; D is possibly TRBD1 (5 bases). Germline CDR1 and CDR2: LGHNA and YSLEER. Deletions cut 4 bases from V and 8 bases from J, with 17 bases between. The CDR3 runs to 14 residues.

V usage is TRBV7-9 and J usage is TRBJ1-1; TRBD1 is a possible D gene (6 bases). V lost 3 bases to trimming and J lost 0 bases, with 11 bases between them. Per germline, CDR1 SEHNR and CDR2 FQNEAQ (reference sequence). The CDR3 runs to 15 residues. The CDR3: CASSLSGVLNTEAFF. In DNA, the CDR3 is TGTGCCAGCAGCTTGTCAGGGGTTTTGAACACTGAAGCTTTCTTT.

This clonotype was recorded a few times. V usage is TRBV4-2 and J usage is TRBJ2-5; 10 positions match TRBD2. V lost 1 base and J lost 5; bases outside the gene matches: 10. Germline CDR1 LGHNA, CDR2 YNFKEQ. There are 17 residues in the CDR3. The CDR3 region is CASSQGGERGGRETQYF. The DNA of the CDR3 is TGTGCCAGCAGCCAAGGAGGCGAGCGGGGGGGCCGGGAGACCCAGTACTTC.

The chain carries TRBV29-1 and TRBJ1-1, with D uncertain. The CDR3 contains 13 residues. Trimming left V 6 bases short and J 1 base short, with 12 bases between. Germline lookup yields CDR1 SQVTM and CDR2 ANQGSEA. This CDR3 reads CSVQTQKNTEAFF. The CDR3 region has the DNA TGCAGCGTGCAGACTCAGAAGAACACTGAAGCTTTCTTT.